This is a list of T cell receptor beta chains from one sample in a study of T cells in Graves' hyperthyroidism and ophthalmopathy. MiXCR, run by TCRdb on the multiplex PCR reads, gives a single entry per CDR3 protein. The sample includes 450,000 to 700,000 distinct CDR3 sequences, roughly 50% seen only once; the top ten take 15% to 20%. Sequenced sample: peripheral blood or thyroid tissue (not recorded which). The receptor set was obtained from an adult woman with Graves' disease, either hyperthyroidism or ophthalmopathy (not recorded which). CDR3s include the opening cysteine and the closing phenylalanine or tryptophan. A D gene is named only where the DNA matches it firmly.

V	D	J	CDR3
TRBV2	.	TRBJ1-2	CASGEEEGYTF
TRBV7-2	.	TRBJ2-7	CASSLFAGPSSYEQYF
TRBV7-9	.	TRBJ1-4	CASSFPDEEEKLFF
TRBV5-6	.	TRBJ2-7	CASSFARYYEQYF
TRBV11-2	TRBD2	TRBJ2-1	CASSERGTTYNEQFF
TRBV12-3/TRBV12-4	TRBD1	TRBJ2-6	CASSPTGGRTEAF
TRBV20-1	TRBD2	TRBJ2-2	CSARDNRLAGEVTGELFF
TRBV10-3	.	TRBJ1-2	CAISDEGSTF
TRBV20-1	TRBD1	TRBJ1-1	CSASTSNRGNTEAFF
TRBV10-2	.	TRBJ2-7	CASSSLRGGTYEQYF
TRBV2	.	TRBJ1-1	CASQPGAANTEAFF
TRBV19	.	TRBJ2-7	CASSSDWSYEQYF